This T cell receptor (beta chain) was observed in a study of blood T cell repertoires in COVID-19. Across the study: The United States, Italy and Spain were the sources of the acute and convalescent COVID-19 samples.

The CDR3 has 16 residues. The germline V gene has CDR1 SGHRS and CDR2 YFSETQ. Trimming removed 5 bases from V and 4 bases from J; junction bases left unmatched: 11. In the original analysis: Estimation of nucleated cell counts was performed using reference gene primer amplification. The table came from immunoSEQ multiplex PCR; TCRdb's copy has only in-frame clones and leaves some out. That table supplies the V and J calls and clone size; D and trimming were determined from the DNA. The sample lists some 300,000 clones, 90% occurring once. Cohort placement rested on clinical history that participants reported themselves.

Sequencing was carried out using PBMCs or T cells enriched from blood (not recorded which). The receptor's source is a woman aged 25 to 39 who had been exposed to COVID-19. The chain carries TRBV5-1 and TRBJ1-1, with TRBD1 matching 10 bases. Here the CDR3 DNA reads TGCGCCAGCAGTTTTACCGGGACAGGGGTGGGCACTGAAGCTTTCTTT. This encodes CASSFTGTGVGTEAFF.